This T cell receptor (beta chain) was obtained from a study of CD8+CD57+ T cells in acquired aplastic anemia. CD8+CD57+ cell expansion had been shown by flow cytometry in patients chosen for sequencing. The study, taken as a whole, reports: Overlap between patients and controls comprised roughly 28 CD8+ CDR3 sequences.

Genomic DNA was employed as the template in profiling TCR beta VDJ and CDR3. MiXCR was run by TCRdb on the reads, yielding one entry per CDR3 protein. The repertoire holds tens of thousands of distinct CDR3 sequences, with roughly 63% as singletons. On this clonotype itself: No antigen is known for it.

The receptor comes from a human donor with aplastic anemia. The sample consisted of sorted CD4+, CD8+, or CD8+CD57+ T cells (not recorded which) from PBMCs.

DNA of the CDR3: TGTGCCAGCGGGGAACGACAGTATAATTCACCCCTCCACTTT. It codes for CASGERQYNSPLHF. V and J are TRBV9 and TRBJ1-6; possibly TRBD1 for D (5 bases). This CDR3 is 14 amino acids long. V was trimmed by 7 bases and J by 4 bases, leaving 12 bases between them. From germline, CDR1 is SGDLS and CDR2 YYNGEE. Complete variable domain (other parts from reference TRBV9 and TRBJ1-6): DSGVTQTPKHLITATGQRVTLRCSPRSGDLSVYWYQQSLDQGLQFLIQYYNGEERAKGNILERFSAQQFPDLHSELNLSSLELGDSALYFCASGERQYNSPLHFGNGTRLTVT.